This T cell receptor (beta chain) was sequenced during a study of blood T cell repertoires in COVID-19. Study at large: Acute and convalescent COVID-19 specimens originated in the United States, Italy and Spain.

The table came from immunoSEQ multiplex PCR; TCRdb's copy has only in-frame clones and leaves some out. The table includes about 240,000 clones, roughly 80% detected once. CDR1 is LNHNV, CDR2 YYDKDF, per germline (reference sequence). Trimming pared 0 bases from V and 5 bases from J, leaving 5 bases between. This CDR3 has 13 amino acids. The sequencing input was peripheral blood. The sequence was collected from a woman in her sixties with active or convalescent COVID-19. J is TRBJ1-5 and V is TRBV15; D call uncertain. CDR3 region: CATSRDADQPQHF. The CDR3 bases are TGTGCCACCAGCAGAGACGCAGATCAGCCCCAGCATTTT.